A single sample gave rise to the 20 T cell receptor beta chains below, sequenced in a study of blood T cell repertoires in COVID-19. Method: immunoSEQ multiplex PCR; TCRdb's copy keeps in-frame clones and lacks some. In the table there are under 250,000 clones, roughly four fifths of which are singletons. The sample taken for sequencing was peripheral blood. The receptor set was obtained from a woman aged 70-85 years with acute or convalescent COVID-19.

The CDR3: CASSRQLAGGLSSKNIQYF. The CDR3 DNA is TGTGCCAGCAGCCGGCAACTAGCGGGGGGGCTATCTTCCAAAAACATTCAGTACTTC. The V call is TRBV4-2, the J call TRBJ2-4, with 13 bases identical to TRBD2. From germline, CDR1 is LGHNA and CDR2 YNFKEQ. The J segment lost 2 bases and the V segment lost 4 bases, leaving 11 bases of the junction unmatched. This CDR3 has 19 amino acids.

This chain links TRBV6-1 with TRBJ1-2; 8 bases match TRBD1. The CDR3 extends over 13 amino acids. The V gene's germline CDR1 is MNHNS and CDR2 SASEGT. With 2 bases clipped from V and 4 bases from J, the junction kept 0 bases outside the gene matches. The CDR3 reads CASSETGGYGYTF. The CDR3 region has the DNA TGTGCCAGCAGTGAAACAGGGGGCTATGGCTACACCTTC.

This chain links TRBV5-1 with TRBJ1-5, with unresolved D. Trimming pared 0 bases from V and 0 bases from J, leaving 7 bases between. The CDR3 is made up of 15 amino acids. Germline V gene sequence: CDR1 SGHRS, CDR2 YFSETQ. The chain's CDR3 is CASSLGPNSNQPQHF. CDR3 DNA sequence: TGCGCCAGCAGCTTGGGCCCTAATAGCAATCAGCCCCAGCATTTT.

In this sample, this clone turned up once. The genes are TRBV5-6 and TRBJ2-2; no definite D call. With 2 bases removed from V and 3 bases from J, the gap between germline ends came to 17 bases. CDR1 and CDR2 (germline): SGHDT, YYEEEE. The CDR3 has 17 residues. The CDR3 reads CASSFAFGQAHTGELFF. CDR3 sequence (DNA): TGTGCCAGCAGCTTTGCATTTGGGCAGGCGCACACCGGGGAGCTGTTTTTT.

The chain recombines TRBV21-1 with TRBJ2-3; the table's D call TRBD1 went unverified against the DNA. TRBV21-1 is a known pseudogene. This CDR3 is 17 amino acids long. The chain's CDR3 is CASSKCPQGTGTDTQYF. The DNA for the CDR3 is TGTGCCAGCAGCAAATGCCCCCAGGGGACGGGCACAGATACGCAGTATTTT.

The V call is TRBV19, the J call TRBJ1-5; D is possibly TRBD1 (5 bases). Between the trimmed V and J ends, which lost 5 bases and 11 bases, there was a span of 13 bases. Germline CDR1 is LNHDA and CDR2 is SQIVND (reference sequence). The CDR3 is 12 amino acids. CDR3 bases: TGTGCCAGTAGTTCTCATCGGGGGGCCCAGCATTTT. It codes for CASSSHRGAQHF.

The chain has TRBV19 and TRBJ2-1; D is ambiguous. Germline V gene lookup returns CDR1 LNHDA and CDR2 SQIVND (reference sequence). Between the trimmed V and J ends, which lost 2 bases and 0 bases, there was a span of 8 bases. There are 15 residues in the CDR3. This chain's CDR3 is CASSILADSYNEQFF. In DNA form, the CDR3 reads TGTGCCAGTAGTATATTGGCGGACTCCTACAATGAGCAGTTCTTC.

This clone was found a few times. The chain is built from TRBV5-1 and TRBJ1-1; the D is unclear. The germline V and J ends were trimmed by 0 bases and 4 bases, with 13 bases remaining between them. Germline assignment: CDR1 SGHRS and CDR2 YFSETQ. The CDR3 extends over 15 amino acids. The chain's CDR3 is CASSLVAVGGTEAFF. The CDR3 DNA follows: TGCGCCAGCAGCTTGGTGGCGGTAGGCGGCACTGAAGCTTTCTTT.

J is TRBJ2-2 and V is TRBV24-1; 7 bases agree with TRBD2. V shed 0 bases and J 6 bases; nucleotides not matched to a gene: 3. Looked up from germline, CDR1 is KGHDR and CDR2 is SFDVKD. CDR3 length: 15 amino acids. The CDR3 DNA follows: TGTGCCACCAGTGATTTGCGGCTAGCGGCCGGGGAGCTGTTTTTT. It translates to CATSDLRLAAGELFF.

The CDR3: CATSRVGRETEAFF. The CDR3, as DNA: TGTGCCACCAGCAGAGTCGGCAGGGAAACTGAAGCTTTCTTT. V usage is TRBV15 and J usage is TRBJ1-1, with a weak D call TRBD1 (5 bases). The germline CDR1 and CDR2 sequences are LNHNV and YYDKDF (reference sequence). CDR3 length: 14 residues. Deletions cut 1 base from V and 5 bases from J, with 11 bases between. Based on the CDR3 plus reference TRBV15 and TRBJ1-1, the full variable domain is DAMVIQNPRYQVTQFGKPVTLSCSQTLNHNVMYWYQQKSSQAPKLLFHYYDKDFNNEADTPDNFQSRRPNTSFCFLDIRSPGLGDTAMYLCATSRVGRETEAFFGQGTRLTVV.

This chain connects TRBV11-1 to TRBJ2-3; D unresolved. This CDR3 region has 14 residues. V was clipped by 3 bases and J by 4 bases, with 11 bases between them. CDR1 and CDR2 from the germline V gene are SGHAT and FQDESV (reference sequence). CDR3 loop: CASSFRRFPDTQYF. CDR3 DNA sequence: TGTGCCAGCAGCTTCCGGCGGTTCCCAGATACGCAGTATTTT.

The chain recombines TRBV25-1 with TRBJ1-1, with TRBD1 matching 10 bases. This CDR3 contains 15 residues. The germline V gene encodes CDR1 MGHDK and CDR2 SYGVNS. The CDR3 region is CAKDRGALVNTEAFF. CDR3 in DNA: TGTGCAAAGGACAGGGGGGCTCTCGTGAACACTGAAGCTTTCTTT.

This chain links TRBV4-1 with TRBJ2-5, with D unresolved. From germline, CDR1 is MGHRA and CDR2 YSYEKL. This CDR3 is built from 14 residues. With 1 base removed from V and 2 bases from J, the gap between germline ends came to 8 bases. CDR3 nucleotides: TGCGCCAGCAGCCAAGGTAGTTATCAAGAGACCCAGTACTTC. Protein product: CASSQGSYQETQYF.

V usage is TRBV7-2 and J usage is TRBJ2-5; possible D gene TRBD1, 6 bases. CDR1 is SGHTA, CDR2 FQGNSA, per germline. The CDR3 runs 13 residues. V lost 8 bases, J lost 5 bases, and 15 bases lay in between. The CDR3 loop is CASALGARETQYF. In DNA form, the CDR3 reads TGTGCCAGCGCGTTGGGGGCGAGGGAGACCCAGTACTTC.

The V gene is TRBV4-1, the J gene TRBJ2-1, with 15 bases aligning to TRBD2. J was trimmed by 0 bases and V by 5 bases; bases with no gene match: 5. This CDR3 is 18 amino acids long. Per the germline V gene, CDR1 is MGHRA and CDR2 is YSYEKL. CDR3 DNA sequence: TGCGCCAGCAGCAAAGGGACTAGCGGGGGGTCCTCCTACAATGAGCAGTTCTTC. This sequence encodes CASSKGTSGGSSYNEQFF.

This clone showed up just a few times. The rearrangement uses TRBV29-1 and TRBJ1-5; D not certain. The germline V gene encodes CDR1 SQVTM and CDR2 ANQGSEA. This CDR3 is built from 13 residues. Trimming took 4 bases from V and 4 from J, leaving 11 bases between them. CDR3 sequence: CSVGSAGNQPQHF. The DNA of the CDR3 is TGCAGCGTTGGGAGTGCGGGAAATCAGCCCCAGCATTTT.

The rearrangement uses TRBV5-1 and TRBJ1-4; 7 bases line up with TRBD1. V shed 1 base and J 8 bases; nucleotides not matched to a gene: 5. CDR1 is SGHRS and CDR2 is YFSETQ in the germline V gene. This CDR3 has 14 residues. The CDR3 DNA sequence: TGCGCCAGCAGCTTGACAGGGGTAATAGAAAAACTGTTTTTT. Its translation is CASSLTGVIEKLFF.

The J gene is TRBJ1-2, the V gene TRBV19; TRBD1 matches at 7 bases. V shed 2 bases and J 4 bases; nucleotides not matched to a gene: 7. Germline loops: CDR1 LNHDA, CDR2 SQIVND (reference sequence). The CDR3 sequence is 15 residues long. The CDR3 is CASSIRDSNPYGYTF. The CDR3 nucleotides are TGTGCCAGTAGTATACGGGACAGTAACCCCTATGGCTACACCTTC.

The rearrangement joins TRBV7-2 to TRBJ2-5, with a weak D call TRBD2 (5 bases). Germline V gene sequence: CDR1 SGHTA, CDR2 FQGNSA. CDR3 length: 17 residues. The V end was cut by 1 base, the J end by 5 bases, with 20 bases between. CDR3 amino acids: CASSLVSGGLISETQYF. As DNA, the CDR3 is TGTGCCAGCAGCTTAGTGTCAGGCGGACTTATATCGGAGACCCAGTACTTC.

The CDR3 DNA sequence: TGTGCCAGCAGCTCAAGTCCCCCGGCGGCCCGTAATTCACCCCTCCACTTT. This sequence encodes CASSSSPPAARNSPLHF. This chain links TRBV7-2 with TRBJ1-6; no firm D call. Germline V gene data show CDR1 as SGHTA and CDR2 as FQGNSA. The ends were cut back, 4 bases at V and 6 bases at J, with 19 bases in the middle. CDR3 length equals 17 residues.